This passage covers 15 T cell receptor beta chains from one sample sequenced in a study of shared clonotypes between healthy human individuals. TCRdb keeps only in-frame clones here, not all; method: immunoSEQ multiplex PCR. The sample consists of 800,000 or so clones, about 97% of them appearing once. Selected positively for CCR7 and CD45RO-negative, naive CD8 cells excluded terminally differentiated effector memory CD45RA+ cells. The specimen was naive CD8+ T cells sorted from blood. The receptors originated from a man aged 25-45 years in good health.

About this clone: Other DNA sequences within the sample encode an identical CDR3. J is TRBJ2-7 and V is TRBV14; D is ambiguous. The CDR3 spans 15 residues. CDR1 is SGHDN, CDR2 FVKESK, per germline. V was clipped by 1 base and J by 4 bases, with 14 bases between them. DNA for the CDR3: TGTGCCAGCAGCCAAGGCAGGTCTCCTTTTTACGAGCAGTACTTC. Residues: CASSQGRSPFYEQYF.

V gene TRBV29-1 combines with J gene TRBJ2-1; possibly TRBD1 for D (5 bases). Trimming shortened V by 7 bases and J by 0 bases, and 10 bases separated the two germline ends. The CDR3 length is 13 residues. Germline CDR1 SQVTM, CDR2 ANQGSEA. The CDR3 DNA reads TGCAGCGCGGACATTTACTCCTACAATGAGCAGTTCTTC. It yields the protein CSADIYSYNEQFF.

The chain uses TRBV7-9 and TRBJ2-5; D is possibly TRBD2 (5 bases). Trimming removed 4 bases from V and 5 bases from J, with 17 bases in between. The germline V gene encodes CDR1 SEHNR and CDR2 FQNEAQ (reference sequence). The length of the CDR3 is 15 residues. This CDR3 is CASSSLELGGETQYF. The CDR3 coding sequence is TGTGCCAGCAGCTCCCTAGAGTTGGGCGGGGAGACCCAGTACTTC.

The rearrangement uses TRBV6-5 and TRBJ2-1; D remains ambiguous. Germline V gene lookup returns CDR1 MNHEY and CDR2 SVGAGI. Trimming cost V 2 bases and J 6 bases, with 14 bases left between them. The length of the CDR3 is 15 residues. The CDR3 DNA is TGTGCCAGCAGTTACGGGTCGTATCGCCTCAATGAGCAGTTCTTC. This sequence encodes CASSYGSYRLNEQFF.

The rearrangement joins TRBV19 to TRBJ2-1; a possible D gene is TRBD2 (5 bases). CDR3 length: 14 residues. The V and J ends lost 6 bases and 5 bases respectively, with 14 bases between them. Germline V gives CDR1 LNHDA, CDR2 SQIVND (reference sequence). The CDR3 DNA is TGTGCCAGTAGCCCACTAGGATCCCACAATGAGCAGTTCTTC. It translates to CASSPLGSHNEQFF.

V gene TRBV5-1 combines with J gene TRBJ1-4; D might be TRBD1 (6 bases). CDR1 is SGHRS and CDR2 is YFSETQ in the germline V gene. Trimming stripped 0 bases from V and 5 bases from J, with 14 bases between. The CDR3 is 16 amino acids. CDR3 sequence reads: CASSLDPRDNNEKLFF. In DNA form, the CDR3 reads TGCGCCAGCAGCTTGGATCCCAGGGACAACAATGAAAAACTGTTTTTT.

This chain connects TRBV4-3 to TRBJ2-1, with 9 bases matching TRBD1. With 1 base clipped from V and 4 bases from J, the junction kept 8 bases outside the gene matches. The CDR3 totals 17 residues. From germline, CDR1 is LGHNA and CDR2 YSLEER. CDR3 sequence: CASSQGGQGIRYNEQFF. DNA of the CDR3: TGCGCCAGCAGCCAAGGAGGACAGGGGATCCGTTACAATGAGCAGTTCTTC.

This chain connects TRBV29-1 to TRBJ2-7; a weak D match, TRBD1 (5 bases). Germline loops: CDR1 SQVTM, CDR2 ANQGSEA. The CDR3 totals 14 residues. V was trimmed by 1 base and J by 6 bases, leaving 16 bases between them. CDR3 DNA sequence: TGCAGCGTTGAAGGGACAACCGAGAGTTCCGAGCAGTACTTC. It encodes CSVEGTTESSEQYF.

The rearrangement links TRBV29-1 to TRBJ2-3; 11 bases align to TRBD2. CDR3 length: 16 residues. Trimming took 3 bases from V and 3 from J; bases not matched to a gene: 8. Germline V CDR1 and CDR2: SQVTM, ANQGSEA. CDR3 DNA: TGCAGCGTTGAGGGACTAGCGGCCCCCCTAACAGATACGCAGTATTTT. Amino acids: CSVEGLAAPLTDTQYF.

The CDR3 coding sequence is TGCAGCGTTGTTGGGGCTAGCGGTACGCCCTACAATGAGCAGTTCTTC. Translation: CSVVGASGTPYNEQFF. The chain has TRBV29-1 and TRBJ2-1; 7 bases map to TRBD2. The CDR3 has 16 residues. The trim removed 4 bases at V and 2 bases at J, leaving 11 bases unmatched. Germline CDR1 is SQVTM and CDR2 is ANQGSEA.

The chain combines TRBV5-4 with TRBJ2-2; D is undetermined. This CDR3 contains 14 residues. V lost 2 bases, J lost 10 bases, and 15 bases lay in between. CDR1 is SGHNT and CDR2 is YYREEE in the germline V gene (reference sequence). CDR3 region: CASSLGRLSEELFF. As DNA, the CDR3 is TGTGCCAGCAGCTTAGGCAGGTTGAGCGAGGAGCTGTTTTTT.

This clone was recorded only once. The chain carries TRBV7-9 and TRBJ2-1; D uncertain. Trimming took 4 bases from V and 8 from J, leaving 15 bases between them. The CDR3 spans 14 residues. Germline loops: CDR1 SEHNR, CDR2 FQNEAQ (reference sequence). CDR3 nucleotide sequence: TGTGCCAGCAGCTCAAGTGGGCTACATGATGAGCAGTTCTTC. Amino acids: CASSSSGLHDEQFF.

This clone was observed a single time. This chain joins TRBV28 and TRBJ2-7; 8 nucleotides align to TRBD2. V gave up 6 bases and J gave up 4 bases; unmatched junction bases: 14. Germline-derived CDR1 and CDR2 are MDHEN and SYDVKM. The CDR3 extends over 16 amino acids. The CDR3 sequence: CASSLLIEAGEYEQYF. As DNA, the CDR3 is TGTGCCAGCAGCTTGCTCATTGAAGCGGGAGAATACGAGCAGTACTTC.

V gene TRBV7-8 combines with J gene TRBJ2-2; the D is unclear. CDR1 and CDR2 from the germline V gene are SGHVS and FQNEAQ. This CDR3 is 14 amino acids long. The V gene lost 8 bases and the J gene lost 4 bases, with 14 bases spanning the gap. The CDR3, as DNA: TGTGCCAGCCCTAAAGGTCCGGGCACCGGGGAGCTGTTTTTT. The encoded protein is CASPKGPGTGELFF.

The chain combines TRBV14 with TRBJ2-7; TRBD2 might be the D (6 bases). The V end lost 1 base, the J end lost 3 bases, and 13 bases lay between the germline ends. Looked up from germline, CDR1 is SGHDN and CDR2 is FVKESK. The CDR3 consists of 15 residues. The CDR3 DNA reads as TGTGCCAGCAGCCAAGGGGCATCGGGACTCTACGAGCAGTACTTC. Amino acids: CASSQGASGLYEQYF.